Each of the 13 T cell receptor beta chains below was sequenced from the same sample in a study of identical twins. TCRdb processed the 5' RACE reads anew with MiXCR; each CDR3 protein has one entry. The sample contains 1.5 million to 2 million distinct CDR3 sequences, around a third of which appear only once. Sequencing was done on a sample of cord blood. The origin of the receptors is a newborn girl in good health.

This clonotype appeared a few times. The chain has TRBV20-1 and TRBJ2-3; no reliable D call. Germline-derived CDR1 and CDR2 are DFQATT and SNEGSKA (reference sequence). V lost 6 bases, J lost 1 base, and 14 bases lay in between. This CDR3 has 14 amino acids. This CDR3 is CSALHSSGTDTQYF. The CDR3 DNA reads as TGCAGTGCCCTCCACTCCTCCGGCACAGATACGCAGTATTTT.

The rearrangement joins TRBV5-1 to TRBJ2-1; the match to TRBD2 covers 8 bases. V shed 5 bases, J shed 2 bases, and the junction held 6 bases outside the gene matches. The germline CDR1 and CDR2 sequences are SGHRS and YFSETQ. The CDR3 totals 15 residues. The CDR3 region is CASRPDSGAYNEQFF. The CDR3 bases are TGCGCCAGCAGGCCGGATAGCGGGGCCTACAATGAGCAGTTCTTC.

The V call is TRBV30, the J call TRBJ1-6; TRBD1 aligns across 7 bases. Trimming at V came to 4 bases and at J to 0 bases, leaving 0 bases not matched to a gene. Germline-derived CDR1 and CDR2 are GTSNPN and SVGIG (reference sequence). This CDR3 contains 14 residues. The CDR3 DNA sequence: TGTGCCTGGACAGGGGGCTCCTATAATTCACCCCTCCACTTT. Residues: CAWTGGSYNSPLHF.

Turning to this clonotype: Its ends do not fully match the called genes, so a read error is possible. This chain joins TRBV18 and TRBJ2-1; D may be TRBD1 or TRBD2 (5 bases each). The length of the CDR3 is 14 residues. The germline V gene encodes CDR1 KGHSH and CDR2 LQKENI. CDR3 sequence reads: CASSPQPGPYEQLF. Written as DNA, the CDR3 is TGTGCCAGCTCACCACAACCGGGACCCTACGAGCAGTTATTC.

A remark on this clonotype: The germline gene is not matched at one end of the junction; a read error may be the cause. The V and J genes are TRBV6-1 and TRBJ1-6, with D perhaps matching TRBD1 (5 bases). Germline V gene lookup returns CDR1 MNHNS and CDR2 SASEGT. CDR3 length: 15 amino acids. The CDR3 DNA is TGTGCCAGTAGTGCCCCCGACGGGGGTGGTTCACCCCTCCACTTT. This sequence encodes CASSAPDGGGSPLHF.

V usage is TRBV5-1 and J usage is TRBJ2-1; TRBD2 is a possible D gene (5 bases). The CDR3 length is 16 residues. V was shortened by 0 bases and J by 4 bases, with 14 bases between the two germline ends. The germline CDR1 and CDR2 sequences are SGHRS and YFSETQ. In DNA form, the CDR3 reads TGCGCCAGCAGCTTGGGTAGCGCACACACGTACAATGAGCAGTTCTTC. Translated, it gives CASSLGSAHTYNEQFF.

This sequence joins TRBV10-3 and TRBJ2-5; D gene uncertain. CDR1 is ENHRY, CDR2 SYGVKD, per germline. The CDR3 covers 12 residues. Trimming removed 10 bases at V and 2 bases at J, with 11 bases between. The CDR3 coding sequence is TGTGCCACTCGGACGCTACAAGAGACCCAGTACTTC. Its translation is CATRTLQETQYF.

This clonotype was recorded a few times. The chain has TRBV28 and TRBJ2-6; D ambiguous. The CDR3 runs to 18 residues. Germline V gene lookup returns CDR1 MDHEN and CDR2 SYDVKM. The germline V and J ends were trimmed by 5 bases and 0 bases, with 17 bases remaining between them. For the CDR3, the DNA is TGTGCCAGCAGTCTAACGGGTCCTATAAGCTCTGGGGCCAACGTCCTGACTTTC. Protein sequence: CASSLTGPISSGANVLTF.

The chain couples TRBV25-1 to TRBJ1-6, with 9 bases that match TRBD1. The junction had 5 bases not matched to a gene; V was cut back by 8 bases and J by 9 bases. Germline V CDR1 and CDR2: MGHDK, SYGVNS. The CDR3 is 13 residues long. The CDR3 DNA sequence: TGTGCCAGCGGGGACAGGGCGACTTCACCCCTCCACTTT. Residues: CASGDRATSPLHF.

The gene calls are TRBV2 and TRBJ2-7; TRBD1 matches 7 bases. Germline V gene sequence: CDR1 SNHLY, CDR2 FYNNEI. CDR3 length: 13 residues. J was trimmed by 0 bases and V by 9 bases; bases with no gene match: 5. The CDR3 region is CARSGTVSYEQYF. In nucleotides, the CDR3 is TGTGCCAGGTCCGGGACAGTCTCCTACGAGCAGTACTTC. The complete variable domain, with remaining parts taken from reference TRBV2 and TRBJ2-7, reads EPEVTQTPSHQVTQMGQEVILRCVPISNHLYFYWYRQILGQKVEFLVSFYNNEISEKSEIFDDQFSVERPDGSNFTLKIRSTKLEDSAMYFCARSGTVSYEQYFGPGTRLTVT.

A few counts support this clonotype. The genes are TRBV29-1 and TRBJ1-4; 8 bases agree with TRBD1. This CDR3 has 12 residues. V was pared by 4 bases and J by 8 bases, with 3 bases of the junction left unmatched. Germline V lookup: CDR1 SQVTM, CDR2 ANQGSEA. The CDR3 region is CSVAYRGEKLFF. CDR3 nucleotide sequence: TGCAGCGTTGCCTACAGGGGGGAAAAACTGTTTTTT.

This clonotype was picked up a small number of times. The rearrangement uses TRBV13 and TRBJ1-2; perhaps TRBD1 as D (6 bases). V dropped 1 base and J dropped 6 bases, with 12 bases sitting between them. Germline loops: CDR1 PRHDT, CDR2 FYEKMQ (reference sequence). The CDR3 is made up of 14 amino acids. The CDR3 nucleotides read TGTGCCAGCAGCTTAGAGCCAGGGGTTGATGGCTACACCTTC. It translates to CASSLEPGVDGYTF.

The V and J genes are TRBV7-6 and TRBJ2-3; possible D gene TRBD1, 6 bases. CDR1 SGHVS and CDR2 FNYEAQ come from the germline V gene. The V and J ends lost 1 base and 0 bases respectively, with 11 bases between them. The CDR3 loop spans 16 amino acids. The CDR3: CASSLGRDISTDTQYF. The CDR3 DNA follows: TGTGCCAGCAGCTTAGGCCGGGACATAAGCACAGATACGCAGTATTTT.